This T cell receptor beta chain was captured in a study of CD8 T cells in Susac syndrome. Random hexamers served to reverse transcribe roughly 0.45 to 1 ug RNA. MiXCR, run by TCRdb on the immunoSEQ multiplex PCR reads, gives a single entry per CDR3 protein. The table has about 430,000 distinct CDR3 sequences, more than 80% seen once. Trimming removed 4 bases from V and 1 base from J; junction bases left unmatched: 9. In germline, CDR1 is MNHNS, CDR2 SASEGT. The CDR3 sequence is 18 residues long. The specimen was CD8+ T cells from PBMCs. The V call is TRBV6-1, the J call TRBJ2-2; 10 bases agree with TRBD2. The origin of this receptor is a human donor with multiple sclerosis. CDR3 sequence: CASSVDGSGGRNTGELFF. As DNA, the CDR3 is TGTGCCAGCAGTGTAGACGGTAGCGGGGGGCGGAACACCGGGGAGCTGTTTTTT.